Listed here are 29 T cell receptor beta chains from one sample, sequenced in a study of vaccination effects on CD4 cells after COVID-19. Antigen-specific CD4+ T cells were expanded (with viral peptide pools) by the ViraFEST assay ahead of sequencing. Following a roughly 9-day culture, CD4+ T cells were purified. Two-dose BNT162b2 or mRNA-1273 vaccination was given to participants. The assay was immunoSEQ multiplex PCR, and TCRdb's table has in-frame clones only and misses some. The sample records about 59,000 clones, 75% to 85% being singletons. Their cognate antigens are unknown. The sample consisted of CD4+ T cells from PBMCs cultured with HCoV-OC43 spike peptides, taken after COVID-19 vaccination. Subset indicated: HCoV-OC43 spike overlapping peptide pool stimulation. The receptors stem from a human donor who received a COVID-19 vaccine.

V and J are TRBV4-1 and TRBJ2-3; TRBD2 matches at 10 bases. The CDR3 has 17 residues. V shed 4 bases, J shed 0 bases, and the junction held 7 bases outside the gene matches. Germline CDR1 reads MGHRA; CDR2 reads YSYEKL. The CDR3: CASSPRGSGGSTDTQYF. CDR3 sequence (DNA): TGCGCCAGCAGCCCCCGCGGTAGCGGGGGGAGCACAGATACGCAGTATTTT.

The V and J genes are TRBV2 and TRBJ2-2; D is undetermined. Trimming stripped 7 bases from V and 4 bases from J, with 13 bases between. CDR1 SNHLY and CDR2 FYNNEI come from the germline V gene. The CDR3 is 14 amino acids. CDR3 in DNA: TGTGCCAGCATTTCGTTCGTGAGCACCGGGGAGCTGTTTTTT. Protein: CASISFVSTGELFF. The complete variable domain, with remaining parts taken from reference TRBV2 and TRBJ2-2, reads EPEVTQTPSHQVTQMGQEVILRCVPISNHLYFYWYRQILGQKVEFLVSFYNNEISEKSEIFDDQFSVERPDGSNFTLKIRSTKLEDSAMYFCASISFVSTGELFFGEGSRLTVL.

The CDR3 DNA follows: TGTGCCAGCTCACGGAACAGGGGATCCCAAGAGACCCAGTACTTC. As protein: CASSRNRGSQETQYF. The chain couples TRBV18 to TRBJ2-5; 7 bases are a match to TRBD1. Germline V gene sequence: CDR1 KGHSH, CDR2 LQKENI. With V trimmed by 4 bases and J by 1 base, 6 bases remained unmatched. The CDR3 length is 15 residues.

V is TRBV25-1 and J is TRBJ1-2, with TRBD1 matching over 9 bases. The germline CDR1 and CDR2 sequences are MGHDK and SYGVNS. This CDR3 region has 15 residues. J was trimmed by 5 bases and V by 2 bases; bases with no gene match: 6. The CDR3 is CASSEGDRVWYGYTF. In DNA, the CDR3 is TGTGCCAGCAGTGAAGGGGACAGGGTATGGTATGGCTACACCTTC.

The gene calls are TRBV12-3 or TRBV12-4 and TRBJ1-1; D remains ambiguous. V was clipped by 5 bases and J by 1 base, with 8 bases between them. This CDR3 is 13 amino acids long. The CDR3 DNA reads TGTGCCAGCAGTCTGACATCGAACACTGAAGCTTTCTTT. Encoded protein: CASSLTSNTEAFF.

CDR3 region: CASSPRGGATNEKLFF. The CDR3 DNA sequence: TGTGCCAGCTCACCTCGAGGGGGCGCAACTAATGAAAAACTGTTTTTT. V is TRBV18 and J is TRBJ1-4; the match to TRBD1 covers 7 bases. The V gene's germline CDR1 is KGHSH and CDR2 LQKENI. V trimming: 3 bases; J trimming: 0 bases; junction bases outside the gene matches: 4. The CDR3 loop spans 16 amino acids.

The chain uses TRBV24-1 and TRBJ2-1, with unresolved D. V shed 5 bases and J shed 8 bases, with 15 bases lying between them. The germline gives CDR1 KGHDR, CDR2 SFDVKD. This CDR3 region has 14 residues. The CDR3 is CATSGQVEVHEQFF. DNA of the CDR3: TGTGCCACCAGTGGGCAGGTTGAAGTCCATGAGCAGTTCTTC.

The gene calls are TRBV7-2 and TRBJ2-3; tentatively, D is TRBD2 (6 bases). V was pared by 2 bases and J by 1 base, with 10 bases between. The germline CDR1 and CDR2 sequences are SGHTA and FQGNSA. The CDR3 totals 15 residues. CDR3 DNA: TGTGCCAGCAGCTTACGGAGGGTCGGCACAGATACGCAGTATTTT. This sequence encodes CASSLRRVGTDTQYF.

CDR3 sequence: CASSERTGGNTF. The CDR3 DNA is TGTGCCAGCAGTGAGCGGACAGGTGGTAACACCTTC. The chain is built from TRBV6-1 and TRBJ1-2; 7 bases fit TRBD1. The germline V gene encodes CDR1 MNHNS and CDR2 SASEGT. This CDR3 has 12 amino acids. V was pared by 3 bases and J by 12 bases, with 7 bases of the junction left unmatched.

The chain combines TRBV4-1 with TRBJ1-6; 8 nucleotides agree with TRBD1. The CDR3 extends over 15 amino acids. V trimming: 2 bases; J trimming: 5 bases; junction bases outside the gene matches: 2. The germline gives CDR1 MGHRA, CDR2 YSYEKL. The CDR3 bases are TGCGCCAGCAGCCAAACGGACAGGGATAATTCACCCCTCCACTTT. It codes for CASSQTDRDNSPLHF.

V gene TRBV30 combines with J gene TRBJ2-5; D is possibly TRBD1 (6 bases). Germline-derived CDR1 and CDR2 are GTSNPN and SVGIG (reference sequence). The CDR3 is 11 amino acids. With 5 bases removed from V and 4 bases from J, the gap between germline ends came to 8 bases. The chain's CDR3 is CAWQGLETQYF. CDR3 DNA: TGTGCCTGGCAGGGGTTAGAGACCCAGTACTTC.

This clone was seen a few times. The J gene is TRBJ1-1, the V gene TRBV2; a weak D match, TRBD1 (6 bases). V was shortened by 6 bases and J by 4 bases, with 18 bases between the two germline ends. The germline V gene has CDR1 SNHLY and CDR2 FYNNEI. The CDR3 consists of 15 residues. The CDR3 coding sequence is TGTGCCAGCAGGGTCCAGGGGAGTCCGTTCACTGAAGCTTTCTTT. As protein: CASRVQGSPFTEAFF.

The chain employs TRBV5-1 and TRBJ1-1, with D perhaps TRBD1 (5 bases). The length of the CDR3 is 13 residues. CDR1 and CDR2 from the germline V gene are SGHRS and YFSETQ. V was shortened by 5 bases and J by 1 base, with 9 bases between the two germline ends. Here the CDR3 DNA reads TGCGCCAGCAGGCAGACAGCGAACACTGAAGCTTTCTTT. It yields the protein CASRQTANTEAFF.

This clone was seen a few times. V gene TRBV6-2 or TRBV6-3 combines with J gene TRBJ1-6; 8 bases match TRBD1. The CDR3 extends over 14 amino acids. Trimming took 4 bases from V and 8 from J; bases not matched to a gene: 4. The germline gives CDR1 MNHEY, CDR2 SVGEGT. This CDR3 reads CASSWTGSYSPLHF. CDR3 DNA sequence: TGTGCCAGCAGTTGGACAGGGTCTTATTCACCCCTCCACTTT.

A few counts support this clone. This chain links TRBV2 with TRBJ2-1; 14 positions match TRBD2. The J segment lost 6 bases and the V segment lost 9 bases, leaving 1 base of the junction unmatched. Germline lookup yields CDR1 SNHLY and CDR2 FYNNEI. The CDR3 sequence is 13 residues long. The CDR3 coding sequence is TGTGCCAGGGGGACTAGCGGGGGCAATGAGCAGTTCTTC. This sequence encodes CARGTSGGNEQFF.

The chain carries TRBV6-5 and TRBJ1-2, with 9 positions matching TRBD1. The CDR3 spans 13 residues. Germline V gene data show CDR1 as MNHEY and CDR2 as SVGAGI. J gave up 8 bases and V 8 bases, and 9 bases lay outside the gene matches. CDR3 residues: CASVWDREGGYTF. The CDR3 coding sequence is TGTGCCAGCGTATGGGACAGGGAGGGAGGCTACACCTTC.

This clone was seen only once. The V call is TRBV7-6, the J call TRBJ1-5; tentatively, D is TRBD1 (5 bases). Trimming took 5 bases from V and 1 from J, leaving 15 bases between them. The CDR3 contains 16 residues. In germline, CDR1 is SGHVS, CDR2 FNYEAQ. The CDR3 region is CASSPVGGVSNQPQHF. The CDR3 nucleotides read TGTGCCAGCAGCCCTGTGGGAGGGGTGAGCAATCAGCCCCAGCATTTT.

The chain has TRBV7-3 and TRBJ2-1; a possible D gene is TRBD2 (6 bases). CDR1 and CDR2 (germline): SGHTA, FQGTGA. The CDR3 runs 12 residues. The V end lost 6 bases, the J end lost 10 bases, and 13 bases lay between the germline ends. The CDR3, as DNA: TGTGCCAGCAGTACCGGGACTGACGAGCAGTTCTTC. Encoded protein: CASSTGTDEQFF.

This clone was seen more than once but under ten times. The chain carries TRBV3-1 (or the pseudogene TRBV3-2) and TRBJ1-6; the D is unclear. Germline-derived CDR1 and CDR2 are LGHDT and YNNKEL (reference sequence). This CDR3 region has 12 residues. Trimming pared 5 bases from V and 13 bases from J, leaving 12 bases between. The CDR3 nucleotides are TGTGCCAGCAGCAACTGGGAATCTCCCCTCCACTTT. Translated, it gives CASSNWESPLHF.

The chain couples TRBV9 to TRBJ1-2; possibly TRBD1 for D (5 bases). This CDR3 is built from 13 residues. Trimming took 1 base from V and 7 from J, leaving 11 bases between them. From germline, CDR1 is SGDLS and CDR2 YYNGEE. The CDR3 sequence is CASSVQGNRGYTF. The CDR3 coding sequence is TGTGCCAGCAGCGTACAGGGAAATCGTGGCTACACCTTC.

The V call is TRBV7-9, the J call TRBJ1-2, with D perhaps matching TRBD1 (5 bases). V was cut by 1 base and J by 2 bases, with 5 bases left in between. This CDR3 is built from 13 residues. Germline CDR1 SEHNR, CDR2 FQNEAQ (reference sequence). The CDR3 reads CASSLGGNYGYTF. As DNA, the CDR3 is TGTGCCAGCAGCTTAGGGGGCAACTATGGCTACACCTTC.

The chain recombines TRBV5-1 with TRBJ2-6, with a possible D match to TRBD1 (6 bases). The CDR3 consists of 16 residues. The germline CDR1 and CDR2 sequences are SGHRS and YFSETQ. V was cut by 2 bases and J by 0 bases, with 9 bases left in between. The CDR3 DNA reads as TGCGCCAGCAGCTTACAGGGAAACTCTGGGGCCAACGTCCTGACTTTC. It codes for CASSLQGNSGANVLTF.

This clone is a singleton in its sample. V is TRBV5-6 and J is TRBJ1-1; 10 bases are a match to TRBD1. Trimming at V came to 3 bases and at J to 3 bases, leaving 8 bases not matched to a gene. Germline lookup yields CDR1 SGHDT and CDR2 YYEEEE. The CDR3 is 16 residues long. CDR3 region: CASSYRQGASYTEAFF. In nucleotides, the CDR3 is TGTGCCAGCAGCTACCGACAGGGGGCGTCGTACACTGAAGCTTTCTTT.

This clone was seen a single time. The rearrangement links TRBV6-5 to TRBJ1-6; D call uncertain. This CDR3 is 12 amino acids long. Germline-derived CDR1 and CDR2 are MNHEY and SVGAGI. As DNA, the CDR3 is TGTGCTATCAGGTCTGGGGATTCACCCCTCCACTTT. The encoded protein is CAIRSGDSPLHF.

This clone was recorded once. This rearrangement joins TRBV20-1 to TRBJ1-2; D call uncertain. Germline CDR1 and CDR2: DFQATT and SNEGSKA (reference sequence). V was trimmed by 3 bases and J by 4 bases, leaving 12 bases between them. CDR3 length equals 13 residues. Written as DNA, the CDR3 is TGCAGTGCTAGTGCAGGCCTGAGCTATGGCTACACCTTC. Residues: CSASAGLSYGYTF.

The chain couples TRBV19 to TRBJ1-1; D might be TRBD1 (6 bases). Trimming removed 2 bases from V and 4 bases from J, with 14 bases in between. This CDR3 has 15 amino acids. Germline CDR1 reads LNHDA; CDR2 reads SQIVND (reference sequence). CDR3 sequence reads: CASSILGQLGTEAFF. The CDR3 DNA sequence: TGTGCCAGTAGTATACTCGGACAGTTGGGCACTGAAGCTTTCTTT.

The chain has TRBV24-1 and TRBJ1-2; TRBD1 is a possible D gene (5 bases). Trimming stripped 3 bases from V and 5 bases from J, with 12 bases between. CDR3 length equals 14 residues. Germline V lookup: CDR1 KGHDR, CDR2 SFDVKD. CDR3 sequence reads: CATSDPTGAYGYTF. CDR3 nucleotide sequence: TGTGCCACCAGTGATCCCACAGGAGCTTATGGCTACACCTTC.

V and J are TRBV29-1 and TRBJ1-2; 7 bases agree with TRBD1. Germline CDR1 and CDR2: SQVTM and ANQGSEA. This CDR3 region has 13 residues. Germline trimming cut 6 bases from V and 3 bases from J; bases unmatched to any gene: 7. CDR3: CSVRQGLDYGYTF. As DNA, the CDR3 is TGCAGCGTGCGACAGGGCTTAGACTATGGCTACACCTTC. The variable domain in full, completed from reference TRBV29-1 and TRBJ1-2, reads SAVISQKPSRDICQRGTSLTIQCQVDSQVTMMFWYRQQPGQSLTLIATANQGSEATYESGFVIDKFPISRPNLTFSTLTVSNMSPEDSSIYLCSVRQGLDYGYTFGSGTRLTVV.

The gene calls are TRBV7-3 and TRBJ1-1; TRBD1 is a possible D gene (5 bases). V was clipped by 5 bases and J by 4 bases, with 11 bases between them. The CDR3 sequence is 13 residues long. CDR1 and CDR2 (germline): SGHTA, FQGTGA. The CDR3 nucleotides read TGTGCCAGCAGCCAGGGACTGATCACTGAAGCTTTCTTT. Amino acids: CASSQGLITEAFF.